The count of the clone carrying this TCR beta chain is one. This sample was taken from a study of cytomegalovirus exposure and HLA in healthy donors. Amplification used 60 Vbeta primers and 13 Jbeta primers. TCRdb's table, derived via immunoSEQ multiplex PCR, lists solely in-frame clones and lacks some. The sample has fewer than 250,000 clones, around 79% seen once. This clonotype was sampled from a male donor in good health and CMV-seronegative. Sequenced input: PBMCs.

CDR3 region: CASSLVGTSGGPVVSEQYF. The CDR3, as DNA: TGTGCCAGCAGCTTAGTCGGGACTAGCGGGGGGCCTGTGGTATCCGAGCAGTACTTC. This chain links TRBV7-6 with TRBJ2-7, with 15 bases that match TRBD2. The V gene's germline CDR1 is SGHVS and CDR2 FNYEAQ. The CDR3 has 19 amino acids. V was pared by 1 base and J by 6 bases, with 13 bases of the junction left unmatched. Full variable domain (remainder filled in from reference TRBV7-6 and TRBJ2-7): GAGVSQSPRYKVTKRGQDVALRCDPISGHVSLYWYRQALGQGPEFLTYFNYEAQQDKSGLPNDRFSAERPEGSISTLTIQRTEQRDSAMYRCASSLVGTSGGPVVSEQYFGPGTRLTVT.